One sample yielded the 7 T cell receptor beta chains listed below, sequenced in a study of blood T cell repertoires in COVID-19. Sequenced by immunoSEQ multiplex PCR; TCRdb stores in-frame clones only, minus some. The table lists about 33,000 clones, around 84% of them singletons. The sequencing input was peripheral blood. The origin of the receptors is a man between 65 and 85 years old with acute or convalescent COVID-19.

The chain combines TRBV25-1 with TRBJ2-7; no clear D gene. The CDR3 consists of 11 residues. Per germline, CDR1 MGHDK and CDR2 SYGVNS. V lost 5 bases and J lost 5, with 7 bases in between. CDR3 residues: CASSYVDEQYF. In DNA form, the CDR3 reads TGTGCCAGCAGTTATGTTGACGAGCAGTACTTC.

This clone has a handful of counts. This rearrangement joins TRBV7-8 to TRBJ2-3; D is possibly TRBD1 (5 bases). With 1 base removed from V and 0 bases from J, the gap between germline ends came to 11 bases. CDR1 is SGHVS and CDR2 is FQNEAQ in the germline V gene. The CDR3 loop spans 16 amino acids. Here the CDR3 DNA reads TGTGCCAGCAGCTTAGTTACAGGAGCTAGCACAGATACGCAGTATTTT. This translates into CASSLVTGASTDTQYF.

The V and J genes are TRBV2 and TRBJ2-5; D ambiguous. V was clipped by 5 bases and J by 2 bases, with 9 bases between them. The germline V gene has CDR1 SNHLY and CDR2 FYNNEI. This CDR3 is 13 amino acids long. The CDR3 coding sequence is TGTGCCAGCAGTAAAGAGAGTCAAGAGACCCAGTACTTC. It encodes CASSKESQETQYF.

The rearrangement links TRBV15 to TRBJ1-5, with 8 bases lining up with TRBD1. CDR1 is LNHNV and CDR2 is YYDKDF in the germline V gene (reference sequence). The CDR3 has 17 amino acids. Trimming removed 2 bases from V and 2 bases from J; junction bases left unmatched: 8. The CDR3 reads CATSRQDRGGGNQPQHF. CDR3 nucleotide sequence: TGTGCCACCAGCAGACAAGACAGGGGAGGTGGCAATCAGCCCCAGCATTTT.

The chain combines TRBV11-3 with TRBJ2-7; 8 positions agree with TRBD2. Unmatched junction bases numbered 9, after V lost 5 bases and J lost 6 bases. In germline, CDR1 is SGHNT, CDR2 YENEEA. CDR3 length: 14 residues. CDR3 nucleotide sequence: TGTGCCAGCAGCCACGGAGCGGGGGACGGCGAGCAGTACTTC. As protein: CASSHGAGDGEQYF.

J is TRBJ2-1 and V is TRBV24-1, with no clear D. Germline V lookup: CDR1 KGHDR, CDR2 SFDVKD. V was trimmed by 9 bases and J by 4 bases, leaving 18 bases between them. CDR3 length equals 15 residues. In DNA, the CDR3 is TGTGCCACCTCTGTGCAGGATGGCTTATACAATGAGCAGTTCTTC. Its protein product is CATSVQDGLYNEQFF.

V is TRBV7-2 and J is TRBJ2-2; D is perhaps TRBD2 (5 bases). Germline CDR1 SGHTA, CDR2 FQGNSA. The germline V and J ends were trimmed by 3 bases and 7 bases, with 12 bases remaining between them. The CDR3 sequence is 14 residues long. CDR3 nucleotides: TGTGCCAGCAGCTTGAGCGGTAGAAACGGGGAGCTGTTTTTT. Protein: CASSLSGRNGELFF.